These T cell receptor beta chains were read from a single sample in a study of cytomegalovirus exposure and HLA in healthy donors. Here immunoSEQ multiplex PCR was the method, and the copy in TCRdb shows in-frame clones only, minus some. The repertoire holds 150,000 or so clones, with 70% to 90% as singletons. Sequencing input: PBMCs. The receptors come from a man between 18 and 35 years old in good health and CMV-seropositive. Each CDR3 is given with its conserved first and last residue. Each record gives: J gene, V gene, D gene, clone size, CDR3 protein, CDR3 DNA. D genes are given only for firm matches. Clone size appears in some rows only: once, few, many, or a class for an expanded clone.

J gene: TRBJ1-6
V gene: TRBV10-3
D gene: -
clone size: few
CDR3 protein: CAISDSEAYNSPLHF
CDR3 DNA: TGTGCCATCAGTGATAGTGAGGCCTATAATTCACCCCTCCACTTT

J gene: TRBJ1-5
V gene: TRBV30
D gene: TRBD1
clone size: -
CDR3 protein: CAWTGRTAHRGQPQHF
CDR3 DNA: TGTGCCTGGACGGGTCGGACAGCTCACAGGGGTCAGCCCCAGCATTTT

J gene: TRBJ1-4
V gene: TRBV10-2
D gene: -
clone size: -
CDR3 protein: CASSPRTAEKLFF
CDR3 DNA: TGCGCCAGCAGTCCGAGGACAGCTGAAAAACTGTTTTTT

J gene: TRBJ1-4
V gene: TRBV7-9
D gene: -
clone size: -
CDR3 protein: CSSSPSEKLFF
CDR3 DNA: TGTTCCAGCAGCCCTAGTGAAAAACTGTTTTTT

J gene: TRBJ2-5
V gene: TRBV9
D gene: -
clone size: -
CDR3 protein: CASSVGGGPTGTQYF
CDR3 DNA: TGTGCCAGCAGCGTAGGTGGGGGCCCGACAGGGACCCAGTACTTC

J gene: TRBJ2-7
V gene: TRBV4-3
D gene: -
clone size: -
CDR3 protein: CASSQELSGAGYEQYF
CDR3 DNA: TGCGCCAGCAGCCAAGAGCTTTCAGGGGCTGGCTACGAGCAGTACTTC

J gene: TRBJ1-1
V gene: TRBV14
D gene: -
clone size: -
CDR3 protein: CASSQASGWNTEAFF
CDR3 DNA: TGTGCCAGCAGCCAAGCCTCAGGGTGGAACACTGAAGCTTTCTTT

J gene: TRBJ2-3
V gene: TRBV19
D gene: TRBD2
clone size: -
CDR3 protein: CASSWKRGGLWGTDTQYF
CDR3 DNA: TGTGCCAGTAGCTGGAAGCGGGGGGGGTTATGGGGCACAGATACGCAGTATTTT

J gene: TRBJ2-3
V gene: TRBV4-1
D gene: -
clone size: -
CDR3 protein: CASSQIQGTDTQYF
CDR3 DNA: TGCGCCAGCAGCCAAATACAGGGTACAGATACGCAGTATTTT

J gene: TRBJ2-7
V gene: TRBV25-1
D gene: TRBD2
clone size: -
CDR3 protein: CASSGLAGVYEQYF
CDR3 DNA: TGTGCCAGCAGTGGCCTAGCGGGGGTCTACGAGCAGTACTTC

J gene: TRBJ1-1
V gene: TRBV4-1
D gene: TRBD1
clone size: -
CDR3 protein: CASSQVIVRGRGTEAFF
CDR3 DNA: TGCGCCAGCAGCCAAGTAATTGTCAGGGGGCGCGGTACTGAAGCTTTCTTT

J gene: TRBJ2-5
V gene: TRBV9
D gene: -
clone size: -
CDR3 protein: CASSVGNGGSQETQYF
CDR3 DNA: TGTGCCAGCAGCGTAGGTAACGGGGGATCACAAGAGACCCAGTACTTC

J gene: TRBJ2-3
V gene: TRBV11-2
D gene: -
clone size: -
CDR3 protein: CASTPSGNTDTQYF
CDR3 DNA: TGTGCCAGCACCCCCTCGGGGAACACAGATACGCAGTATTTT

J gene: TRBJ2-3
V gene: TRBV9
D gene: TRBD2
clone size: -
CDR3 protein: CASSLSPPAGGTDTQYF
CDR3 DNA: TGTGCCAGCAGCCTGTCCCCTCCAGCGGGGGGCACAGATACGCAGTATTTT

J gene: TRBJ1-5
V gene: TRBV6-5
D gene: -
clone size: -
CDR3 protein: CASSDGRGNQPQHF
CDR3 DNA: TGTGCCAGCAGTGACGGGAGGGGCAATCAGCCCCAGCATTTT

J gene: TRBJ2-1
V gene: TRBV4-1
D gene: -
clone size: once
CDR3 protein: CASSPVNYNEQFF
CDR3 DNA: TGCGCCAGCAGCCCGGTTAACTACAATGAGCAGTTCTTC

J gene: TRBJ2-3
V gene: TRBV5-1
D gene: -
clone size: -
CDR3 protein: CASSSSTGTNTDTQYF
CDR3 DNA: TGCGCCAGCAGTTCCTCAACAGGGACAAACACAGATACGCAGTATTTT

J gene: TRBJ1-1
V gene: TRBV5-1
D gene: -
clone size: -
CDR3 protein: CASSPGGNTEAFF
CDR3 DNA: TGCGCCAGCAGCCCCGGGGGGAACACTGAAGCTTTCTTT

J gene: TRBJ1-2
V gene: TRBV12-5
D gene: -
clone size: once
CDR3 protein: CASGFLPSGGPNYGYTF
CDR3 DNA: TGTGCTAGTGGTTTCTTACCCTCCGGAGGGCCTAACTATGGCTACACCTTC

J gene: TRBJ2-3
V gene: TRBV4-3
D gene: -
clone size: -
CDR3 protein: CASSVVSGRGSDTQYF
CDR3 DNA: TGCGCCAGCAGCGTAGTCTCGGGCCGGGGGTCAGATACGCAGTATTTT

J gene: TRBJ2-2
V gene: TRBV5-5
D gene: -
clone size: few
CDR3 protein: CASSLGQLNTGELFF
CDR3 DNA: TGTGCCAGCAGCTTGGGACAGCTAAACACCGGGGAGCTGTTTTTT

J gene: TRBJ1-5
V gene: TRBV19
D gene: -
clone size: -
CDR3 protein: CASSIVSNSNQPQHF
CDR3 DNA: TGTGCCAGTAGTATAGTCAGTAATAGCAATCAGCCCCAGCATTTT

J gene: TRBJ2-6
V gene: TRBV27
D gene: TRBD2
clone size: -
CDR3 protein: CASSLWGSGGGYGANVLTF
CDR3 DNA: TGTGCCAGCAGTTTATGGGGGTCGGGGGGGGGCTATGGGGCCAACGTCCTGACTTTC

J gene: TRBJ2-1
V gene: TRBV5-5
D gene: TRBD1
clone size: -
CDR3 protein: CASSSRTGMYGEQFF
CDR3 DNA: TGTGCCAGCAGCTCCCGGACAGGGATGTACGGTGAGCAGTTCTTC

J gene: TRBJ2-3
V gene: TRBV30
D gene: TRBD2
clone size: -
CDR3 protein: CAWSGQTRAGGRTDTQYF
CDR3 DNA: TGTGCCTGGAGCGGGCAGACAAGAGCGGGGGGGCGCACAGATACGCAGTATTTT